What follows are 27 T cell receptor beta chains derived from one specimen sequenced in a study of cytotoxic CD8 clonotypes in ibrutinib-treated CLL. Produced via immunoSEQ multiplex PCR; TCRdb's table is partial and in-frame only. This sample carries roughly 200,000 clones, around 75% of them seen once, and the ten largest clones take approximately 5.9%. Sequenced here: PBMCs, sampled after 12 months of ibrutinib treatment. The receptors originated from a human donor with chronic lymphocytic leukemia.

V usage is TRBV6-1 and J usage is TRBJ1-2; 9 positions match TRBD1. CDR3 length: 14 amino acids. In germline, CDR1 is MNHNS, CDR2 SASEGT. With 3 bases clipped from V and 6 bases from J, the junction kept 5 bases outside the gene matches. The CDR3 region is CASSESGQGNGYTF. The CDR3 DNA sequence: TGTGCCAGCAGTGAGTCCGGACAGGGGAATGGCTACACCTTC.

V is TRBV4-3 and J is TRBJ2-1; no clear D. The V end lost 0 bases, the J end lost 7 bases, and 7 bases lay between the germline ends. CDR3 size: 13 residues. Germline V gives CDR1 LGHNA, CDR2 YSLEER. The CDR3 region is CASSQERRNEQFF. In DNA, the CDR3 is TGCGCCAGCAGCCAAGAGAGGCGGAATGAGCAGTTCTTC.

This CDR3 is CASSLAGGEIAFF. The DNA of the CDR3 is TGCGCCAGCAGCTTGGCGGGGGGCGAGATAGCTTTCTTT. The V gene is TRBV5-1, the J gene TRBJ1-1; D might be TRBD1 (6 bases). The CDR3 has 13 residues. V dropped 0 bases and J dropped 10 bases, with 13 bases sitting between them. Germline lookup yields CDR1 SGHRS and CDR2 YFSETQ.

This chain links TRBV21-1 with TRBJ2-7; no DNA check was done on the table's D call, TRBD1. TRBV21-1 is a pseudogene locus. This CDR3 has 17 amino acids. The CDR3 nucleotides are TGTGCCAGCAGCAAACCCCGCCGGGACAGGGATACCTACGAGCAGTACTTC. It encodes CASSKPRRDRDTYEQYF.

The chain joins TRBV6-1 to TRBJ2-7; 10 nucleotides match TRBD1. CDR1 and CDR2 from the germline V gene are MNHNS and SASEGT. After removal of 4 bases from V and 1 base from J, the junction contained 13 bases not matched to a gene. This CDR3 has 18 amino acids. The CDR3, as DNA: TGTGCCAGCAGTGCGGACAGGGGGAGGCCTAGCCGTTCCTACGAGCAGTACTTC. This gives the protein CASSADRGRPSRSYEQYF.

The V gene is TRBV7-9, the J gene TRBJ2-5; D gene unclear. CDR3 length: 15 amino acids. Deletions cut 1 base from V and 5 bases from J, with 14 bases between. The V gene's germline CDR1 is SEHNR and CDR2 FQNEAQ (reference sequence). Here the CDR3 DNA reads TGTGCCAGCAGCTTAGTGTCGGCACGGGCCGAGACCCAGTACTTC. Translation gives CASSLVSARAETQYF.

The sample holds a few counts of this clone. V gene TRBV9 combines with J gene TRBJ2-3; D ambiguous. The V end was cut by 0 bases, the J end by 2 bases, with 7 bases between. CDR1 and CDR2 from the germline V gene are SGDLS and YYNGEE. The CDR3 consists of 14 residues. CDR3 sequence (DNA): TGTGCCAGCAGCGTAGATTCGACCACAGATACGCAGTATTTT. This codes for CASSVDSTTDTQYF.

This clone has more than one count but fewer than ten. The chain carries TRBV2 and TRBJ1-1, with a weak D call TRBD1 (6 bases). CDR3 length equals 16 residues. CDR1 and CDR2 from the germline V gene are SNHLY and FYNNEI. The ends were cut back, 1 base at V and 1 base at J, with 13 bases in the middle. CDR3 protein: CASSEEGGRWNTEAFF. DNA for the CDR3: TGTGCCAGCAGTGAAGAGGGGGGCAGATGGAACACTGAAGCTTTCTTT. Based on the CDR3 plus reference TRBV2 and TRBJ1-1, the full variable domain is EPEVTQTPSHQVTQMGQEVILRCVPISNHLYFYWYRQILGQKVEFLVSFYNNEISEKSEIFDDQFSVERPDGSNFTLKIRSTKLEDSAMYFCASSEEGGRWNTEAFFGQGTRLTVV.

The chain uses TRBV28 and TRBJ2-7, with 10 bases identical to TRBD2. The CDR3 extends over 15 amino acids. Germline values: CDR1 MDHEN, CDR2 SYDVKM. V lost 5 bases and J lost 3; bases outside the gene matches: 7. CDR3 protein: CASSVVGTSDYEQYF. The CDR3 nucleotides are TGTGCCAGCAGTGTCGTGGGGACTAGCGACTACGAGCAGTACTTC. Variable domain in full (rest from reference TRBV28 and TRBJ2-7): DVKVTQSSRYLVKRTGEKVFLECVQDMDHENMFWYRQDPGLGLRLIYFSYDVKMKEKGDIPEGYSVSREKKERFSLILESASTNQTSMYLCASSVVGTSDYEQYFGPGTRLTVT.

The chain has TRBV7-3 and TRBJ2-3; D is uncertain. Germline V CDR1 and CDR2: SGHTA, FQGTGA. The V end lost 5 bases, the J end lost 4 bases, and 19 bases lay between the germline ends. The CDR3 loop spans 16 amino acids. CDR3 sequence reads: CASSAQVYQNADTQYF. CDR3 bases: TGTGCCAGCAGCGCCCAGGTTTACCAGAATGCAGATACGCAGTATTTT.

The gene calls are TRBV29-1 and TRBJ2-3; tentatively, D is TRBD2 (6 bases). This CDR3 is built from 14 residues. Germline CDR1 SQVTM, CDR2 ANQGSEA. Trimming cost V 4 bases and J 5 bases, with 16 bases left between them. The CDR3 is CSVVPVQGGDTQYF. The DNA of the CDR3 is TGCAGCGTTGTTCCCGTCCAGGGAGGAGATACGCAGTATTTT.

CDR3 sequence (DNA): TGTGCCAGTAGTATTTATACCCTCTACACCTTC. Translation gives CASSIYTLYTF. The rearrangement links TRBV19 to TRBJ1-2, with D hard to call. Trimming took 3 bases from V and 10 from J, leaving 9 bases between them. The CDR3 runs to 11 residues. CDR1 LNHDA and CDR2 SQIVND come from the germline V gene (reference sequence).

The chain combines TRBV9 with TRBJ1-2, with D possibly TRBD1 on 6 matching bases. CDR3 length: 14 amino acids. Germline V lookup: CDR1 SGDLS, CDR2 YYNGEE. Trimming cost V 2 bases and J 8 bases, with 16 bases left between them. This chain's CDR3 is CASSVVTGFGGYTF. The CDR3 nucleotides read TGTGCCAGCAGCGTCGTCACAGGGTTCGGCGGCTACACCTTC. Full variable domain (rest looked up from reference TRBV9 and TRBJ1-2): DSGVTQTPKHLITATGQRVTLRCSPRSGDLSVYWYQQSLDQGLQFLIQYYNGEERAKGNILERFSAQQFPDLHSELNLSSLELGDSALYFCASSVVTGFGGYTFGSGTRLTVV.

The chain carries TRBV4-2 and TRBJ1-4; 8 nucleotides match TRBD1. There are 15 residues in the CDR3. V lost 3 bases and J lost 8; bases outside the gene matches: 8. The germline V gene encodes CDR1 LGHNA and CDR2 YNFKEQ. CDR3 sequence: CASSHRQGPEEKLFF. The CDR3 DNA follows: TGTGCCAGCAGCCACCGACAGGGGCCGGAGGAAAAACTGTTTTTT.

The V gene is TRBV29-1, the J gene TRBJ1-4; the D is unclear. Trimming shortened V by 4 bases and J by 8 bases, and 11 bases separated the two germline ends. This CDR3 is 12 amino acids long. The germline V gene encodes CDR1 SQVTM and CDR2 ANQGSEA. This chain's CDR3 is CSVGVAGEKLFF. The CDR3 nucleotides are TGCAGCGTTGGGGTTGCCGGAGAAAAACTGTTTTTT.

The chain joins TRBV25-1 to TRBJ1-1, with TRBD1 identical over 8 bases. CDR1 is MGHDK, CDR2 SYGVNS, per germline. The CDR3 is made up of 14 amino acids. Germline trimming cut 6 bases from V and 0 bases from J; bases unmatched to any gene: 3. Here the CDR3 DNA reads TGTGCCAGCAGGGAGGACAGGGTGAACACTGAAGCTTTCTTT. Protein: CASREDRVNTEAFF.

The chain is built from TRBV10-1 and TRBJ1-1; D is uncertain. Germline V gene data show CDR1 as WNHNN and CDR2 as SYGVQD (reference sequence). This CDR3 spans 15 amino acids. Trimming took 0 bases from V and 0 from J, leaving 8 bases between them. The CDR3 DNA reads TGCGCCAGCAGTGAGTCGAGTCCTATGAACACTGAAGCTTTCTTT. It specifies CASSESSPMNTEAFF.

The chain uses TRBV11-2 and TRBJ1-4, with 7 bases lining up with TRBD1. CDR3 length: 15 residues. Germline loops: CDR1 SGHAT, CDR2 FQNNGV. Losses at the gene ends were 5 bases for V and 10 bases for J; bases not matched to a gene: 13. The CDR3 region is CASSPQTGRGGKLFF. The CDR3 nucleotides are TGTGCCAGCAGCCCCCAGACAGGGAGGGGCGGAAAACTGTTTTTT.

V is TRBV11-2 and J is TRBJ1-5; 12 bases align to TRBD1. V dropped 6 bases and J dropped 6; count of bases not matched to a gene: 3. This CDR3 region has 14 residues. The germline CDR1 and CDR2 sequences are SGHAT and FQNNGV. Here the CDR3 DNA reads TGTGCCAGCAGGGGACAGGGGGCGCGTCAGCCCCAGCATTTT. The encoded protein is CASRGQGARQPQHF.

V gene TRBV7-2 combines with J gene TRBJ1-1; D remains ambiguous. The CDR3 extends over 14 amino acids. Trimming left V 7 bases short and J 4 bases short, with 16 bases between. The V gene's germline CDR1 is SGHTA and CDR2 FQGNSA. CDR3 sequence (DNA): TGTGCCAGCACCCTCAGCGGGGTCAGCACTGAAGCTTTCTTT. It encodes CASTLSGVSTEAFF.

The gene calls are TRBV27 and TRBJ1-2; 9 bases align to TRBD1. The V and J ends lost 5 bases and 8 bases, in that order; junction bases with no gene match: 9. This CDR3 region has 14 residues. The germline CDR1 and CDR2 sequences are MNHEY and SMNVEV (reference sequence). The CDR3 region is CASSLDRGGLGYTF. CDR3 DNA: TGTGCCAGCAGTCTGGACAGGGGAGGACTCGGCTACACCTTC.

Only a few counts were recorded for this clone. V gene TRBV29-1 combines with J gene TRBJ2-3, with D maybe TRBD1 (6 bases). The CDR3 covers 18 residues. V was pared by 0 bases and J by 2 bases, with 21 bases between. The germline V gene encodes CDR1 SQVTM and CDR2 ANQGSEA. In nucleotides, the CDR3 is TGCAGCGTTGAAGATAAGGGGGTGGCGGTTCTAAACACAGATACGCAGTATTTT. It yields the protein CSVEDKGVAVLNTDTQYF.

The chain carries TRBV7-8 and TRBJ1-5; the match to TRBD1 covers 7 bases. V was clipped by 0 bases and J by 7 bases; unmatched bases: 6. This CDR3 has 15 amino acids. Per germline, CDR1 SGHVS and CDR2 FQNEAQ. The chain's CDR3 is CASSLASGGSQPQHF. CDR3 nucleotides: TGTGCCAGCAGCTTAGCTTCAGGGGGGAGCCAGCCCCAGCATTTT.

The V gene is TRBV25-1, the J gene TRBJ2-7; D call uncertain. V was clipped by 8 bases and J by 5 bases, with 19 bases between them. Germline CDR1 MGHDK, CDR2 SYGVNS. The CDR3 has 14 residues. For the CDR3, the DNA is TGTGCCAGCCCGAGTGGGGTCCTCCCCGACGAGCAGTACTTC. This translates into CASPSGVLPDEQYF.

The chain joins TRBV7-9 to TRBJ2-5; 7 bases map to TRBD2. The CDR3 covers 15 residues. The J segment lost 3 bases and the V segment lost 5 bases, leaving 9 bases of the junction unmatched. The V gene's germline CDR1 is SEHNR and CDR2 FQNEAQ (reference sequence). In DNA form, the CDR3 reads TGTGCCAGCAGCACTTCCGGGACTAAAAAAGAGACCCAGTACTTC. Its translation is CASSTSGTKKETQYF.

This clone was recorded a few times. The chain recombines TRBV6-6 with TRBJ1-1; TRBD1 matches 7 bases. Unmatched junction bases numbered 5, after V lost 9 bases and J lost 4 bases. Germline CDR1 reads MNHNY; CDR2 reads SVGAGI (reference sequence). The CDR3 has 12 amino acids. CDR3 region: CASQGGATEAFF. The CDR3 nucleotides are TGTGCCAGTCAGGGGGGAGCCACTGAAGCTTTCTTT.

The chain recombines TRBV7-3 with TRBJ1-2; no definite D call. V lost 5 bases and J 8 bases, leaving 15 bases between the germline ends. The CDR3 is 13 amino acids. Germline loops: CDR1 SGHTA, CDR2 FQGTGA. As DNA, the CDR3 is TGTGCCAGCAGCCCAAACGACGGGGAAGGCTACACCTTC. Residues: CASSPNDGEGYTF.